Shown below are 21 T cell receptor beta chains from a single sample sequenced in a study of blood T cell repertoires in COVID-19. Some clones are missing from TCRdb's copy, which holds only in-frame ones; the method was immunoSEQ multiplex PCR. The sample includes roughly 100,000 clones, approximately 89% of them seen just once. The material sequenced was peripheral blood. The receptors come from a woman of 80 years or more in a cohort sampled during active COVID-19.

The V call is TRBV5-1, the J call TRBJ2-3, with 7 bases identical to TRBD1. The germline CDR1 and CDR2 sequences are SGHRS and YFSETQ. V lost 2 bases and J lost 0; bases outside the gene matches: 3. The CDR3 is 15 amino acids. For the CDR3, the DNA is TGCGCCAGCAGCTTTCCAGGGGGTAGCACAGATACGCAGTATTTT. It is translated as CASSFPGGSTDTQYF. Using reference TRBV5-1 and TRBJ2-3 for the parts outside the CDR3, the full variable domain is KAGVTQTPRYLIKTRGQQVTLSCSPISGHRSVSWYQQTPGQGLQFLFEYFSETQRNKGNFPGRFSGRQFSNSRSEMNVSTLELGDSALYLCASSFPGGSTDTQYFGPGTRLTVL.

The chain has TRBV3-1 (or the pseudogene TRBV3-2) and TRBJ2-1; 8 bases map to TRBD2. The CDR3 sequence is 16 residues long. Germline CDR1 reads LGHDT; CDR2 reads YNNKEL (reference sequence). Unmatched junction bases numbered 10, after V lost 1 base and J lost 8 bases. As DNA, the CDR3 is TGTGCCAGCAGCCAAGGCGGAACTAGCGGAGGGCATGAGCAGTTCTTC. Amino acid sequence: CASSQGGTSGGHEQFF.

The gene calls are TRBV5-6 and TRBJ1-1; TRBD1 agrees at 10 bases. Germline V lookup: CDR1 SGHDT, CDR2 YYEEEE. Losses at the gene ends were 4 bases for V and 10 bases for J; bases not matched to a gene: 1. The CDR3 length is 11 residues. The chain's CDR3 is CASSRQGAAFF. The CDR3 coding sequence is TGTGCCAGCAGCCGACAGGGGGCAGCTTTCTTT.

This sequence joins TRBV5-1 and TRBJ2-7; 9 bases map to TRBD2. Germline V gene sequence: CDR1 SGHRS, CDR2 YFSETQ. J lost 6 bases, V lost 7 bases, and 11 bases had no gene match. This CDR3 has 14 residues. This chain's CDR3 is CASWGGRAVGEQYF. DNA for the CDR3: TGCGCCAGCTGGGGCGGGAGGGCCGTGGGCGAGCAGTACTTC.

Comments on this clone: Other DNA sequences within the sample encode an identical CDR3. The chain carries TRBV27 and TRBJ2-7, with TRBD1 identical over 7 bases. CDR1 MNHEY and CDR2 SMNVEV come from the germline V gene (reference sequence). This CDR3 has 13 residues. V shed 6 bases and J 3 bases; nucleotides not matched to a gene: 5. The CDR3 loop reads CASSRDRDYEQYF. The CDR3 DNA reads as TGTGCCAGCAGCCGGGACAGAGACTACGAGCAGTACTTC.

The J gene is TRBJ2-1, the V gene TRBV2; 7 bases line up with TRBD2. V was pared by 5 bases and J by 1 base, with 11 bases of the junction left unmatched. This CDR3 has 17 residues. Germline CDR1 and CDR2: SNHLY and FYNNEI. The CDR3 is CASSMTSPRWSYNEQFF. DNA of the CDR3: TGTGCCAGCAGTATGACTAGCCCACGATGGTCCTACAATGAGCAGTTCTTC.

The chain couples TRBV5-1 to TRBJ1-1, with D uncertain. Trimming removed 0 bases at V and 4 bases at J, with 13 bases between. The V gene's germline CDR1 is SGHRS and CDR2 YFSETQ. The CDR3 covers 15 residues. The CDR3 coding sequence is TGCGCCAGCAGCTTGGCCCGGGGAGGTAGCACTGAAGCTTTCTTT. Its translation: CASSLARGGSTEAFF.

The chain is built from TRBV18 and TRBJ2-3, with D possibly TRBD2 on 6 matching bases. Per the germline V gene, CDR1 is KGHSH and CDR2 is LQKENI. V was pared by 4 bases and J by 2 bases, with 13 bases between. This CDR3 is 15 amino acids long. CDR3 sequence: CASSRNGGATDTQYF. The CDR3 region has the DNA TGTGCCAGCTCACGGAACGGGGGAGCCACAGATACGCAGTATTTT.

V and J are TRBV19 and TRBJ1-4; D call uncertain. Between the trimmed V and J ends, which lost 4 bases and 0 bases, there was a span of 9 bases. The length of the CDR3 is 15 residues. The V gene's germline CDR1 is LNHDA and CDR2 SQIVND (reference sequence). The CDR3 bases are TGTGCCAGTAGTAGAAGCTTTGCAACTAATGAAAAACTGTTTTTT. It translates to CASSRSFATNEKLFF.

This rearrangement joins TRBV11-3 to TRBJ2-7; TRBD1 matches 12 bases. Per germline, CDR1 SGHNT and CDR2 YENEEA. CDR3 size: 13 residues. V lost 5 bases and J lost 7; bases outside the gene matches: 3. CDR3 nucleotides: TGTGCCAGCAGCAGGGACAGGGGGCTTGAGCAGTACTTC. Amino acids: CASSRDRGLEQYF.

The rearrangement joins TRBV29-1 to TRBJ1-2; D is perhaps TRBD1 (5 bases). This CDR3 has 13 amino acids. V dropped 6 bases and J dropped 3 bases, with 14 bases sitting between them. The germline gives CDR1 SQVTM, CDR2 ANQGSEA. CDR3 in amino acids: CSVETGGDYGYTF. The CDR3 DNA follows: TGCAGCGTCGAGACCGGGGGGGACTATGGCTACACCTTC.

CDR3 loop: CASSVSGGGTDTQYF. The CDR3, as DNA: TGTGCCAGCAGCGTTAGCGGGGGAGGGACAGATACGCAGTATTTT. The rearrangement uses TRBV9 and TRBJ2-3; TRBD2 agrees at 9 bases. Per the germline V gene, CDR1 is SGDLS and CDR2 is YYNGEE. The junction had 4 bases not matched to a gene; V was cut back by 2 bases and J by 3 bases. CDR3 size: 15 residues.

This chain connects TRBV7-2 to TRBJ1-1; the D is unclear. The CDR3 has 13 amino acids. The germline gives CDR1 SGHTA, CDR2 FQGNSA. V lost 2 bases and J 4 bases, leaving 8 bases between the germline ends. CDR3 in amino acids: CASSLTTVTEAFF. DNA of the CDR3: TGTGCCAGCAGCTTAACAACAGTCACTGAAGCTTTCTTT.

The chain is built from TRBV9 and TRBJ2-3; 10 nucleotides match TRBD2. This CDR3 is built from 18 residues. Germline CDR1 reads SGDLS; CDR2 reads YYNGEE. V trimming: 0 bases; J trimming: 2 bases; junction bases outside the gene matches: 9. The CDR3 is CASSVATGSGRLTDTQYF. The CDR3 coding sequence is TGTGCCAGCAGCGTAGCTACGGGTAGCGGGAGGCTCACAGATACGCAGTATTTT.

This chain links TRBV29-1 with TRBJ1-1; 7 bases fit TRBD1. Per the germline V gene, CDR1 is SQVTM and CDR2 is ANQGSEA. The J segment lost 2 bases and the V segment lost 5 bases, leaving 5 bases of the junction unmatched. The CDR3 loop spans 13 amino acids. CDR3 loop: CSVSGTVNTEAFF. For the CDR3, the DNA is TGCAGCGTTTCCGGGACAGTTAACACTGAAGCTTTCTTT.

J is TRBJ1-5 and V is TRBV10-2; TRBD1 matches 7 bases. Unmatched junction bases numbered 9, after V lost 6 bases and J lost 7 bases. The CDR3 runs to 14 residues. The germline CDR1 and CDR2 sequences are WSHSY and SAAADI. This chain's CDR3 is CASSAGQERQPQHF. CDR3 coding DNA: TGCGCCAGCAGCGCAGGACAGGAAAGACAGCCCCAGCATTTT.

The chain is built from TRBV21-1 and TRBJ2-7; TRBD2, as called in the table, went unchecked against the DNA. TRBV21-1 represents a pseudogene. The CDR3 length is 17 residues. The CDR3 sequence: CASSLPSGTSFRGEQYF. Here the CDR3 DNA reads TGTGCCAGCAGCCTTCCTTCCGGGACTAGCTTCCGAGGGGAGCAGTACTTC.

The J gene is TRBJ2-1, the V gene TRBV5-1; the match to TRBD2 covers 9 bases. This CDR3 has 15 amino acids. The germline gives CDR1 SGHRS, CDR2 YFSETQ. V lost 0 bases, J lost 10 bases, and 8 bases stayed unmatched. This CDR3 reads CASSLGAGGPQEQFF. CDR3 DNA sequence: TGCGCCAGCAGCTTGGGGGCGGGAGGGCCCCAAGAGCAGTTCTTC.

The CDR3 DNA reads TGCAGTGCTAGTGCGGCGAGCGGTCTGGGGTGGGAGACCCAGTACTTC. Its protein product is CSASAASGLGWETQYF. The chain couples TRBV20-1 to TRBJ2-5, with a weak D call TRBD2 (5 bases). With 3 bases removed from V and 5 bases from J, the gap between germline ends came to 22 bases. CDR3 length: 16 residues. CDR1 is DFQATT and CDR2 is SNEGSKA in the germline V gene (reference sequence).

The chain is built from TRBV29-1 and TRBJ1-1; possible D gene TRBD1, 6 bases. This CDR3 is built from 12 residues. CDR1 and CDR2 (germline): SQVTM, ANQGSEA. V was shortened by 8 bases and J by 5 bases, with 15 bases between the two germline ends. For the CDR3, the DNA is TGCAGCTCTGGGGGGGCGCGAACTGAAGCTTTCTTT. It encodes CSSGGARTEAFF.

This rearrangement joins TRBV3-1 (or the pseudogene TRBV3-2) to TRBJ2-6; 12 bases agree with TRBD2. The CDR3 length is 19 residues. Germline lookup yields CDR1 LGHDT and CDR2 YNNKEL (reference sequence). Trimming cost V 4 bases and J 0 bases; bases outside gene matches: 7. The CDR3 DNA sequence: TGTGCCAGCAGCCCCCTAGCGGGGGGGGACTTCTCTGGGGCCAACGTCCTGACTTTC. Translated, it gives CASSPLAGGDFSGANVLTF.